A single sample is the source of the 30 T cell receptor beta chains below, sequenced in a study of OX40 agonist ivuxolimab in advanced cancers. Data came from immunoSEQ multiplex PCR; TCRdb stores just in-frame clones and leaves some out. The sample shows tens of thousands of clones, more than 90% of them seen only once. The specimen comprised CD4+ or CD8+ T cells sorted from blood, sampled in a trial of the OX40 agonist ivuxolimab. The source is an adult with an advanced solid tumor such as melanoma, head and neck, liver or kidney cancer.

This clone was picked up one time. J is TRBJ2-3 and V is TRBV10-3; D is unclear. Germline CDR1 and CDR2: ENHRY and SYGVKD. The CDR3 contains 14 residues. V was cut by 4 bases and J by 2 bases, with 10 bases left in between. The DNA of the CDR3 is TGTGCCATCAGTGTCGGGTTGAACACAGATACGCAGTATTTT. Amino acids: CAISVGLNTDTQYF.

This sequence joins TRBV6-6 and TRBJ2-3; D is possibly TRBD1 (6 bases). CDR1 and CDR2 from the germline V gene are MNHNY and SVGAGI (reference sequence). Trimming cost V 1 base and J 1 base, with 9 bases left between them. The CDR3 length is 15 residues. The DNA for the CDR3 is TGTGCCAGCAGTTACTTCGCAGGGGGCACAGATACGCAGTATTTT. This gives the protein CASSYFAGGTDTQYF.

V gene TRBV10-3 combines with J gene TRBJ2-3; D remains ambiguous. This CDR3 comprises 15 residues. Per the germline V gene, CDR1 is ENHRY and CDR2 is SYGVKD. Between the trimmed V and J ends, which lost 5 bases and 5 bases, there was a span of 17 bases. The chain's CDR3 is CAISSLAGRQDTQYF. For the CDR3, the DNA is TGTGCCATCAGTTCCCTTGCAGGAAGGCAAGATACGCAGTATTTT.

This sequence joins TRBV4-3 and TRBJ2-7; 9 nucleotides agree with TRBD1. The CDR3 runs 16 residues. CDR1 is LGHNA, CDR2 YSLEER, per germline. After removal of 2 bases from V and 0 bases from J, the junction contained 5 bases not matched to a gene. The CDR3 nucleotides read TGCGCCAGCAGCCAATCCCGGGACAGGGTCTCCTACGAGCAGTACTTC. Protein product: CASSQSRDRVSYEQYF.

The chain joins TRBV19 to TRBJ2-7; D may be TRBD1 (7 bases). V gave up 8 bases and J gave up 0 bases, with 14 bases separating them. The CDR3 is made up of 14 amino acids. Germline V CDR1 and CDR2: LNHDA, SQIVND (reference sequence). The CDR3 spells CASGGQGGSYEQYF. CDR3 nucleotide sequence: TGTGCCAGTGGAGGGCAGGGGGGCTCCTACGAGCAGTACTTC.

The chain combines TRBV6-5 with TRBJ1-5; TRBD1 matches at 7 bases. The V and J ends lost 5 bases and 0 bases, in that order; junction bases with no gene match: 1. From germline, CDR1 is MNHEY and CDR2 SVGAGI. The CDR3 runs 14 residues. The DNA for the CDR3 is TGTGCCAGCAGTAAGGGGGCTAGCAATCAGCCCCAGCATTTT. The encoded protein is CASSKGASNQPQHF.

This clone turned up a few times. The V and J genes are TRBV18 and TRBJ1-5; D is unclear. Trimming took 4 bases from V and 4 from J, leaving 14 bases between them. Germline V lookup: CDR1 KGHSH, CDR2 LQKENI. CDR3 length: 15 residues. The CDR3 loop is CASSLTDGSNQPQHF. In nucleotides, the CDR3 is TGTGCCAGCTCACTGACGGACGGCTCTAATCAGCCCCAGCATTTT.

The chain links TRBV19 to TRBJ2-7; 10 positions match TRBD1. CDR3 length: 15 amino acids. Trimming removed 4 bases from V and 3 bases from J; junction bases left unmatched: 6. The V gene's germline CDR1 is LNHDA and CDR2 SQIVND (reference sequence). Here the CDR3 DNA reads TGTGCCAGTAGTACGGGACAGGGGTTTCTCTACGAGCAGTACTTC. This translates into CASSTGQGFLYEQYF.

This clone appeared a single time. The rearrangement uses TRBV4-1 and TRBJ1-4; weak D call: TRBD1 (6 bases). The CDR3 runs to 17 residues. The ends were cut back, 1 base at V and 10 bases at J, with 22 bases in the middle. Germline values: CDR1 MGHRA, CDR2 YSYEKL. CDR3 loop: CASSQGWGEGGGGKLFF. The CDR3 DNA reads TGCGCCAGCAGCCAAGGATGGGGGGAGGGGGGCGGAGGAAAACTGTTTTTT.

In DNA form, the CDR3 reads TGTGCCAGCTCACCGGCTTCCTACACAGATACGCAGTATTTT. This sequence encodes CASSPASYTDTQYF. The chain couples TRBV18 to TRBJ2-3; D gene ambiguous. Germline loops: CDR1 KGHSH, CDR2 LQKENI. The ends were cut back, 3 bases at V and 2 bases at J, with 9 bases in the middle. This CDR3 region has 14 residues.

The chain links TRBV4-3 to TRBJ2-7; 11 positions agree with TRBD2. The germline V gene encodes CDR1 LGHNA and CDR2 YSLEER. The J segment lost 0 bases and the V segment lost 1 base, leaving 5 bases of the junction unmatched. The CDR3 loop spans 17 amino acids. The CDR3 coding sequence is TGCGCCAGCAGCCAAGGACTAGCGGGGATTTTCTCCTACGAGCAGTACTTC. Protein sequence: CASSQGLAGIFSYEQYF.

The chain employs TRBV18 and TRBJ2-7; D not resolved. V gave up 0 bases and J gave up 2 bases, with 11 bases separating them. In germline, CDR1 is KGHSH, CDR2 LQKENI. The CDR3 spans 15 residues. DNA of the CDR3: TGTGCCAGCTCACCACCTTCCGGAAGGGCCTACGAGCAGTACTTC. Translation gives CASSPPSGRAYEQYF.

The rearrangement joins TRBV7-9 to TRBJ2-5, with D possibly TRBD1 on 5 matching bases. Trimming removed 4 bases at V and 3 bases at J, with 21 bases between. This CDR3 has 17 residues. Germline-derived CDR1 and CDR2 are SEHNR and FQNEAQ (reference sequence). The CDR3 protein is CASSWGGKPRREETQYF. The DNA for the CDR3 is TGTGCCAGCAGCTGGGGCGGCAAACCACGCAGGGAAGAGACCCAGTACTTC.

J is TRBJ2-5 and V is TRBV5-1; D is undetermined. CDR3 length equals 12 residues. V was trimmed by 2 bases and J by 2 bases, leaving 4 bases between them. Per the germline V gene, CDR1 is SGHRS and CDR2 is YFSETQ. Here the CDR3 reads CASSLPQETQYF. The CDR3, as DNA: TGCGCCAGCAGCTTACCTCAAGAGACCCAGTACTTC. The full variable domain, completed using reference TRBV5-1 and TRBJ2-5, is KAGVTQTPRYLIKTRGQQVTLSCSPISGHRSVSWYQQTPGQGLQFLFEYFSETQRNKGNFPGRFSGRQFSNSRSEMNVSTLELGDSALYLCASSLPQETQYFGPGTRLLVL.

This clone occurred once. Germline and junction disagree at one end, which may indicate a read error. The chain uses TRBV28 and TRBJ1-4; D not resolved. This CDR3 comprises 11 residues. Germline CDR1 MDHEN, CDR2 SYDVKM. The CDR3 bases are TGTGCGAGCACATATAATGAAAAACTGTTTTTT. Translating it yields CASTYNEKLFF.

CDR3 DNA: TGTGCCAGCACCCAGGTTAGCACAGATACGCAGTATTTT. Translating gives CASTQVSTDTQYF. The rearrangement links TRBV6-6 to TRBJ2-3; D is uncertain. This CDR3 region has 13 residues. Germline V CDR1 and CDR2: MNHNY, SVGAGI (reference sequence). The V end was cut by 7 bases, the J end by 0 bases, with 8 bases between.

As to this clone: The sample holds other DNA sequences that translate to the same CDR3. This chain connects TRBV5-1 to TRBJ1-1; D gene ambiguous. Germline V gene lookup returns CDR1 SGHRS and CDR2 YFSETQ. The CDR3 contains 14 residues. With 0 bases removed from V and 0 bases from J, the gap between germline ends came to 6 bases. CDR3 loop: CASSLVGLNTEAFF. As DNA, the CDR3 is TGCGCCAGCAGCTTGGTTGGATTGAACACTGAAGCTTTCTTT.

The chain recombines TRBV19 with TRBJ1-4; no firm D call. This CDR3 is 12 amino acids long. Germline CDR1 LNHDA, CDR2 SQIVND (reference sequence). Trimming removed 2 bases from V and 14 bases from J, with 12 bases in between. The CDR3 loop reads CASSINFGWLFF. For the CDR3, the DNA is TGTGCCAGTAGTATAAATTTCGGGTGGCTGTTTTTT. The full variable domain, completed using reference TRBV19 and TRBJ1-4, is DGGITQSPKYLFRKEGQNVTLSCEQNLNHDAMYWYRQDPGQGLRLIYYSQIVNDFQKGDIAEGYSVSREKKESFPLTVTSAQKNPTAFYLCASSINFGWLFFGSGTQLSVL.

Of note for this clone: Within the sample, other DNA sequences also encode this same CDR3. The chain couples TRBV18 to TRBJ2-2, with no clear D. The germline V gene encodes CDR1 KGHSH and CDR2 LQKENI. The CDR3 contains 13 residues. The V end was cut by 0 bases, the J end by 2 bases, with 1 base between. The CDR3 region has the DNA TGTGCCAGCTCACCACCAAACACCGGGGAGCTGTTTTTT. It is translated as CASSPPNTGELFF.

The sample holds a few counts of this clone. The CDR3 loop is CASSLGTGYGYTF. CDR3 nucleotides: TGTGCCAGCAGTTTAGGAACCGGCTATGGCTACACCTTC. The chain employs TRBV28 and TRBJ1-2; D unresolved. CDR3 length equals 13 residues. Germline CDR1 MDHEN, CDR2 SYDVKM. V lost 2 bases and J 4 bases, leaving 8 bases between the germline ends.

This rearrangement joins TRBV27 to TRBJ2-2, with no clear D. The CDR3 sequence is 13 residues long. CDR1 is MNHEY, CDR2 SMNVEV, per germline (reference sequence). Trimming took off 3 bases at V and 6 bases at J, with 8 bases between the two ends. The CDR3 is CASSLVGAGELFF. The CDR3 DNA sequence: TGTGCCAGCAGTTTGGTGGGTGCCGGGGAGCTGTTTTTT.

The V and J genes are TRBV7-2 and TRBJ1-3; the D is unclear. The CDR3 consists of 15 residues. CDR1 and CDR2 (germline): SGHTA, FQGNSA. The V end lost 1 base, the J end lost 3 bases, and 10 bases lay between the germline ends. The CDR3: CASSLEGGLGNTIYF. The CDR3 nucleotides read TGTGCCAGCAGCTTAGAAGGAGGTCTTGGAAACACCATATATTTT.

The V and J genes are TRBV5-5 and TRBJ2-7, with D unclear. Looked up from germline, CDR1 is SGHKS and CDR2 is YYEKEE (reference sequence). Trimming took off 5 bases at V and 6 bases at J, with 12 bases between the two ends. The CDR3 is 12 amino acids. The CDR3 DNA reads TGTGCCAGCAGTTTTTCCGGATCCGAGCAGTACTTC. Amino acid sequence: CASSFSGSEQYF.

Only one count was recorded for this clone. This sequence joins TRBV9 and TRBJ2-7; D is perhaps TRBD1 or TRBD2 (5 bases each). The CDR3 runs to 14 residues. Per germline, CDR1 SGDLS and CDR2 YYNGEE. Trimming removed 4 bases from V and 5 bases from J, with 16 bases in between. The CDR3 DNA reads as TGTGCCAGCAGCTCCCGGGACGTTCCCAACGAGCAGTACTTC. It translates to CASSSRDVPNEQYF.

This chain links TRBV7-9 with TRBJ1-1; no firm D call. The CDR3 runs to 14 residues. V gave up 1 base and J gave up 5 bases, with 11 bases separating them. Per the germline V gene, CDR1 is SEHNR and CDR2 is FQNEAQ (reference sequence). CDR3 sequence: CASSLGLSATEAFF. DNA for the CDR3: TGTGCCAGCAGCTTAGGGTTGTCGGCTACTGAAGCTTTCTTT.

This clone was counted between two and nine times. The rearrangement uses TRBV10-3 and TRBJ1-5; D is ambiguous. The CDR3 runs 12 residues. Germline V gene sequence: CDR1 ENHRY, CDR2 SYGVKD. V dropped 3 bases and J dropped 13 bases, with 13 bases sitting between them. The CDR3 sequence is CAISDGILEQHF. Written as DNA, the CDR3 is TGTGCCATCAGTGACGGAATACTAGAGCAGCATTTT.

V is TRBV5-4 and J is TRBJ2-3; 7 bases fit TRBD2. Per the germline V gene, CDR1 is SGHNT and CDR2 is YYREEE (reference sequence). This CDR3 is 16 amino acids long. The junction had 4 bases not matched to a gene; V was cut back by 0 bases and J by 0 bases. The CDR3: CASSLGAGVSTDTQYF. CDR3 in DNA: TGTGCCAGCAGCTTGGGGGCGGGGGTTAGCACAGATACGCAGTATTTT.

The chain carries TRBV18 and TRBJ2-1; D call uncertain. This CDR3 contains 11 residues. V was pared by 4 bases and J by 5 bases, with 3 bases between. CDR1 and CDR2 (germline): KGHSH, LQKENI. CDR3 protein: CASSQNNEQFF. The CDR3 coding sequence is TGTGCCAGCTCACAAAACAATGAGCAGTTCTTC.

This chain joins TRBV6-5 and TRBJ2-1; 8 nucleotides line up with TRBD2. Looked up from germline, CDR1 is MNHEY and CDR2 is SVGAGI. The CDR3 is 14 amino acids. Trimming cost V 6 bases and J 12 bases; bases outside gene matches: 13. Here the CDR3 DNA reads TGTGCCAGCAGGGAGGTAGCGGGGCCCTCTGGGCAGTTCTTC. Translated: CASREVAGPSGQFF.

V is TRBV5-1 and J is TRBJ2-1; TRBD2 matches 9 bases. V was clipped by 4 bases and J by 8 bases; unmatched bases: 7. CDR3 length: 14 amino acids. Looked up from germline, CDR1 is SGHRS and CDR2 is YFSETQ. The CDR3 nucleotides are TGCGCCAGCAGCCCCGGGACTAGCATCCATGAGCAGTTCTTC. Amino acids: CASSPGTSIHEQFF.